One and the same sample provided the 32 T cell receptor beta chains below, sequenced in a study of STAT5B mutations in CD4+ large granular lymphocyte leukemia. Measured with immunoSEQ multiplex PCR; TCRdb has only the in-frame clones, and not every one. The sample contains 30,000 to 40,000 clones, 70% to 90% of which appear only once. The specimen was CD4+ T cells from blood buffy coats. Receptor source: a human donor in good health.

The chain employs TRBV7-6 and TRBJ1-5; tentative D call: TRBD1 (5 bases). CDR1 is SGHVS and CDR2 is FNYEAQ in the germline V gene. The CDR3 sequence is 14 residues long. Trimming took off 2 bases at V and 5 bases at J, with 10 bases between the two ends. This chain's CDR3 is CASSLRGVDQPQHF. Here the CDR3 DNA reads TGTGCCAGCAGCTTAAGGGGTGTGGATCAGCCCCAGCATTTT.

The rearrangement uses TRBV7-8 and TRBJ2-7, with a weak D call TRBD2 (6 bases). Germline V gene lookup returns CDR1 SGHVS and CDR2 FQNEAQ. CDR3 length: 14 amino acids. V was shortened by 5 bases and J by 2 bases, with 13 bases between the two germline ends. CDR3 sequence (DNA): TGTGCCAGCAGCCCTACGGGACTCCCCTACGAGCAGTACTTC. This encodes CASSPTGLPYEQYF. Full variable domain (remainder filled in from reference TRBV7-8 and TRBJ2-7): GAGVSQSPRYKVAKRGQDVALRCDPISGHVSLFWYQQALGQGPEFLTYFQNEAQLDKSGLPSDRFFAERPEGSVSTLKIQRTQQEDSAVYLCASSPTGLPYEQYFGPGTRLTVT.

CDR3 sequence: CASRTQGASEKLFF. The CDR3 DNA sequence: TGTGCCAGCCGGACGCAGGGGGCGAGTGAAAAACTGTTTTTT. The V gene is TRBV6-5, the J gene TRBJ1-4; TRBD1 matches at 8 bases. Germline CDR1 and CDR2: MNHEY and SVGAGI. J was trimmed by 7 bases and V by 8 bases; bases with no gene match: 9. The CDR3 has 14 amino acids.

In this sample, this clone turned up a few times. The CDR3 DNA is TGCGCCAGCAGCCCCGGGACAGGGCACGAAAAACTGTTTTTT. This encodes CASSPGTGHEKLFF. The chain links TRBV5-1 to TRBJ1-4; TRBD1 matches 9 bases. The CDR3 covers 14 residues. From germline, CDR1 is SGHRS and CDR2 YFSETQ. J was trimmed by 8 bases and V by 4 bases; bases with no gene match: 6.

V usage is TRBV4-2 and J usage is TRBJ2-3, with 13 bases aligning to TRBD2. This CDR3 contains 17 residues. Germline V gene lookup returns CDR1 LGHNA and CDR2 YNFKEQ. Trimming cost V 0 bases and J 4 bases; bases outside gene matches: 4. The CDR3 DNA follows: TGTGCCAGCAGCCAAGAGGGACTAGCGGGACCACCAGATACGCAGTATTTT. Translation: CASSQEGLAGPPDTQYF.

This sequence joins TRBV7-2 and TRBJ2-7; D gene unclear. Per the germline V gene, CDR1 is SGHTA and CDR2 is FQGNSA. This CDR3 has 14 residues. Trimming removed 3 bases at V and 2 bases at J, with 11 bases between. The CDR3 DNA follows: TGTGCCAGCAGCTTTGGCAGTGGCCCCTACGAGCAGTACTTC. The encoded protein is CASSFGSGPYEQYF.

The chain uses TRBV5-1 and TRBJ2-2; D gene uncertain. Deletions cut 0 bases from V and 1 base from J, with 10 bases between. CDR1 is SGHRS, CDR2 YFSETQ, per germline. The CDR3 is made up of 16 amino acids. CDR3 sequence: CASSLEDLRNTGELFF. CDR3 in DNA: TGCGCCAGCAGCTTGGAGGATCTCCGGAACACCGGGGAGCTGTTTTTT.

CDR3 DNA: TGTGCCAGCAGCGTAGGACAGGGTGGACAGCCCCAGCATTTT. Its protein product is CASSVGQGGQPQHF. The chain is built from TRBV7-9 and TRBJ1-5, with 8 bases lining up with TRBD1. The germline V gene encodes CDR1 SEHNR and CDR2 FQNEAQ (reference sequence). With 5 bases clipped from V and 7 bases from J, the junction kept 7 bases outside the gene matches. The CDR3 is 14 amino acids.

This sequence joins TRBV11-2 and TRBJ2-5; no reliable D call. The assigned J gene may be wrong: the sequence end matches TRBJ2-7 better. Germline V lookup: CDR1 SGHAT, CDR2 FQNNGV. There are 15 residues in the CDR3. CDR3 residues: CASSLAQPFPYEQYF. For the CDR3, the DNA is TGTGCCAGCAGCTTAGCACAGCCTTTCCCCTACGAGCAGTACTTC.

V and J are TRBV9 and TRBJ2-5; 8 bases line up with TRBD1. CDR3 length equals 15 residues. V trimming: 0 bases; J trimming: 4 bases; junction bases outside the gene matches: 5. The germline V gene encodes CDR1 SGDLS and CDR2 YYNGEE. CDR3 region: CASSVAGTGTETQYF. The DNA for the CDR3 is TGTGCCAGCAGCGTAGCCGGGACAGGTACAGAGACCCAGTACTTC.

The chain carries TRBV19 and TRBJ1-1; 7 bases are shared with TRBD1. Looked up from germline, CDR1 is LNHDA and CDR2 is SQIVND (reference sequence). The CDR3 loop spans 15 amino acids. V lost 3 bases to trimming and J lost 4 bases; unmatched junction nucleotides: 8. The CDR3 region is CASSILQGLGTEAFF. The DNA of the CDR3 is TGTGCCAGTAGTATCCTACAGGGGTTGGGCACTGAAGCTTTCTTT.

The rearrangement joins TRBV7-3 to TRBJ2-3, with TRBD2 matching 13 bases. This CDR3 spans 18 amino acids. The V segment lost 2 bases and the J segment 0 bases; nucleotides outside the gene matches: 5. Germline CDR1 SGHTA, CDR2 FQGTGA. The CDR3 spells CASSLRMGLAGSTDTQYF. The CDR3 region has the DNA TGTGCCAGCAGCTTACGCATGGGACTAGCGGGAAGCACAGATACGCAGTATTTT. The complete variable domain, with remaining parts taken from reference TRBV7-3 and TRBJ2-3, reads GAGVSQTPSNKVTEKGKYVELRCDPISGHTALYWYRQSLGQGPEFLIYFQGTGAADDSGLPNDRFFAVRPEGSVSTLKIQRTERGDSAVYLCASSLRMGLAGSTDTQYFGPGTRLTVL.

CDR3 nucleotide sequence: TGTGCCAGGGGGACTCGAGAGGTGAGGGAGACCCAGTACTTC. This translates into CARGTREVRETQYF. The rearrangement links TRBV27 to TRBJ2-5, with D perhaps matching TRBD2 (6 bases). Germline loops: CDR1 MNHEY, CDR2 SMNVEV (reference sequence). The germline V and J ends were trimmed by 9 bases and 5 bases, with 19 bases remaining between them. The CDR3 runs to 14 residues.

The chain employs TRBV9 and TRBJ2-7; TRBD2 matches 14 bases. Germline loops: CDR1 SGDLS, CDR2 YYNGEE. This CDR3 spans 17 amino acids. J was trimmed by 0 bases and V by 4 bases; bases with no gene match: 6. The CDR3 DNA is TGTGCCAGCAGCTCTGGGACTAGCGGGAGAGTCTCCTACGAGCAGTACTTC. It yields the protein CASSSGTSGRVSYEQYF.

The V and J genes are TRBV7-8 and TRBJ1-2, with TRBD1 matching over 8 bases. The CDR3 spans 14 residues. Germline assignment: CDR1 SGHVS and CDR2 FQNEAQ. Trimming took 5 bases from V and 7 from J; bases not matched to a gene: 9. The CDR3 loop reads CASSPTGQVSGYTF. CDR3 DNA sequence: TGTGCCAGCAGCCCGACGGGACAGGTCTCTGGCTACACCTTC.

The rearrangement links TRBV6-6 to TRBJ2-1; D is perhaps TRBD1 or TRBD2 (6 bases each). The CDR3 covers 14 residues. CDR1 and CDR2 from the germline V gene are MNHNY and SVGAGI (reference sequence). Trimming took off 5 bases at V and 6 bases at J, with 14 bases between the two ends. As DNA, the CDR3 is TGTGCCAGCAGTCCCTCGGGGGCCTCCAATGAGCAGTTCTTC. Protein sequence: CASSPSGASNEQFF.

The chain couples TRBV6-5 to TRBJ2-7, with D tentatively TRBD2 (6 bases). The V gene lost 6 bases and the J gene lost 3 bases, with 15 bases spanning the gap. This CDR3 has 14 residues. The germline gives CDR1 MNHEY, CDR2 SVGAGI. The DNA of the CDR3 is TGTGCCAGCAGCTTTACCACTAGCAGCTACGAGCAGTACTTC. Translated: CASSFTTSSYEQYF.

The genes are TRBV28 and TRBJ1-4; D might be TRBD1 (5 bases). CDR3 length: 14 amino acids. Deletions cut 6 bases from V and 8 bases from J, with 16 bases between. Germline V gene lookup returns CDR1 MDHEN and CDR2 SYDVKM. The chain's CDR3 is CASSPPGINEKLFF. In nucleotides, the CDR3 is TGTGCCAGCAGCCCCCCAGGGATTAACGAAAAACTGTTTTTT.

V usage is TRBV7-2 and J usage is TRBJ1-4; D is perhaps TRBD1 (5 bases). The CDR3 has 17 residues. Germline-derived CDR1 and CDR2 are SGHTA and FQGNSA. V lost 5 bases to trimming and J lost 7 bases, with 23 bases between them. The DNA for the CDR3 is TGTGCCAGCAGCCCCCGGGACGGACCAAGGGTGGGTGAAAAACTGTTTTTT. Its protein product is CASSPRDGPRVGEKLFF.

The chain links TRBV27 to TRBJ1-1; D is undetermined. From germline, CDR1 is MNHEY and CDR2 SMNVEV (reference sequence). The CDR3 loop spans 14 amino acids. V was trimmed by 5 bases and J by 0 bases, leaving 10 bases between them. This chain's CDR3 is CASSPRPMNTEAFF. The DNA for the CDR3 is TGTGCCAGCAGTCCCCGCCCAATGAACACTGAAGCTTTCTTT.

This rearrangement joins TRBV11-2 to TRBJ2-5; the D is unclear. The CDR3 covers 14 residues. Germline V gene lookup returns CDR1 SGHAT and CDR2 FQNNGV. V was clipped by 1 base and J by 2 bases, with 8 bases between them. The CDR3 DNA is TGTGCCAGCAGCTTAGGGGCCGGTCAAGAGACCCAGTACTTC. Translation gives CASSLGAGQETQYF. Filled out from reference TRBV11-2 and TRBJ2-5, the complete variable domain reads EAGVAQSPRYKIIEKRQSVAFWCNPISGHATLYWYQQILGQGPKLLIQFQNNGVVDDSQLPKDRFSAERLKGVDSTLKIQPAKLEDSAVYLCASSLGAGQETQYFGPGTRLLVL.

This sequence joins TRBV28 and TRBJ2-7; 7 bases are a match to TRBD1. Germline V CDR1 and CDR2: MDHEN, SYDVKM. The CDR3 is 15 residues long. Losses at the gene ends were 7 bases for V and 3 bases for J; bases not matched to a gene: 12. CDR3 in DNA: TGTGCCAGCACCGTGAGGGCAGGGGGATTCTACGAGCAGTACTTC. Translated: CASTVRAGGFYEQYF. Full variable domain (outside the CDR3, taken from reference TRBV28 and TRBJ2-7): DVKVTQSSRYLVKRTGEKVFLECVQDMDHENMFWYRQDPGLGLRLIYFSYDVKMKEKGDIPEGYSVSREKKERFSLILESASTNQTSMYLCASTVRAGGFYEQYFGPGTRLTVT.

V is TRBV6-6 and J is TRBJ1-5; 7 nucleotides line up with TRBD1. There are 16 residues in the CDR3. CDR1 and CDR2 from the germline V gene are MNHNY and SVGAGI (reference sequence). Losses at the gene ends were 0 bases for V and 5 bases for J; bases not matched to a gene: 7. CDR3 in amino acids: CASSYSTGRWDQPQHF. The CDR3 bases are TGTGCCAGCAGTTACTCGACAGGGAGGTGGGATCAGCCCCAGCATTTT.

This clone occurred a few times. CDR3: CASSPLLTGTGSEQYF. The DNA for the CDR3 is TGTGCCAGCAGCCCCCTTTTAACCGGGACAGGGAGCGAGCAGTACTTC. The V gene is TRBV7-2, the J gene TRBJ2-7; 9 bases agree with TRBD1. The J segment lost 6 bases and the V segment lost 5 bases, leaving 14 bases of the junction unmatched. The CDR3 totals 16 residues. Germline CDR1 SGHTA, CDR2 FQGNSA.

This clone was observed a single time. The chain links TRBV7-6 to TRBJ2-1, with 7 bases fitting TRBD1. The CDR3 is made up of 15 amino acids. After removal of 5 bases from V and 9 bases from J, the junction contained 13 bases not matched to a gene. From germline, CDR1 is SGHVS and CDR2 FNYEAQ. DNA of the CDR3: TGTGCCAGCAGCATAATCGAGGGGGCGCGGAGTGAGCAGTTCTTC. Protein sequence: CASSIIEGARSEQFF.

The rearrangement uses TRBV15 and TRBJ2-2; no definite D call. The CDR3 runs 16 residues. Germline V gives CDR1 LNHNV, CDR2 YYDKDF (reference sequence). V was cut by 0 bases and J by 1 base, with 9 bases left in between. CDR3 in DNA: TGTGCCACCAGCAGAGATGTACCCAAGAACACCGGGGAGCTGTTTTTT. Amino acid sequence: CATSRDVPKNTGELFF.

This chain uses TRBV29-1 with TRBJ2-1; 7 bases are a match to TRBD2. The CDR3 totals 12 residues. V lost 5 bases to trimming and J lost 7 bases; unmatched junction nucleotides: 5. The V gene's germline CDR1 is SQVTM and CDR2 ANQGSEA. As DNA, the CDR3 is TGCAGCGTTACGCAGGGACTAAATGAGCAGTTCTTC. It specifies CSVTQGLNEQFF.

V and J are TRBV18 and TRBJ2-1; 9 bases are a match to TRBD1. V lost 3 bases, J lost 2 bases, and 8 bases stayed unmatched. Per germline, CDR1 KGHSH and CDR2 LQKENI. The CDR3 extends over 17 amino acids. CDR3 sequence: CASSPPTTGGPYNEQFF. The CDR3 DNA is TGTGCCAGCTCACCCCCAACTACAGGGGGCCCCTACAATGAGCAGTTCTTC.

The chain employs TRBV29-1 and TRBJ2-3; weak D call: TRBD2 (6 bases). This CDR3 has 13 amino acids. Germline V gene sequence: CDR1 SQVTM, CDR2 ANQGSEA. The V end was cut by 4 bases, the J end by 4 bases, with 12 bases between. CDR3 sequence (DNA): TGCAGCGTTGCTAGCGTAGGTCCAGATACGCAGTATTTT. This codes for CSVASVGPDTQYF.

The chain recombines TRBV7-9 with TRBJ2-5, with D tentatively TRBD1 (6 bases). The CDR3 is 13 amino acids. Germline V gives CDR1 SEHNR, CDR2 FQNEAQ (reference sequence). V gave up 1 base and J gave up 4 bases, with 7 bases separating them. Here the CDR3 reads CASSLEGGETQYF. CDR3 bases: TGTGCCAGCAGCTTAGAAGGGGGAGAGACCCAGTACTTC.

This chain connects TRBV4-1 to TRBJ1-5; TRBD1 is a possible D gene (5 bases). Germline V gives CDR1 MGHRA, CDR2 YSYEKL. V was shortened by 0 bases and J by 6 bases, with 24 bases between the two germline ends. The CDR3 spans 19 residues. CDR3 nucleotide sequence: TGCGCCAGCAGCCAAGATGACGGAGGACACCCCCCCGGAGGTCAGCCCCAGCATTTT. It yields the protein CASSQDDGGHPPGGQPQHF.

This sequence joins TRBV4-3 and TRBJ2-7; unclear D gene. The germline gives CDR1 LGHNA, CDR2 YSLEER. The V end was cut by 4 bases, the J end by 0 bases, with 10 bases between. The CDR3 has 14 residues. Here the CDR3 DNA reads TGCGCCAGCAGCCGAGACCCAAGCTCCTACGAGCAGTACTTC. It specifies CASSRDPSSYEQYF.